This T cell receptor beta chain emerged from a study of T cell responses to AZD1222 COVID-19 vaccine. Study conclusions and caveats: It was only after the peak T cell response that any repertoires were sampled. White British people made up most donors, females outnumbered males, and clonal diversity was possibly underestimated. Nearly half of spike-specific TCRs reportedly go after variant regions that carry no mutations. When two AZD1222 doses had been given, Spike-specific TCR breadth and depth rose.

Note on this clone: The antigen is undetermined.

Data came from immunoSEQ multiplex PCR; TCRdb stores just in-frame clones and leaves some out. This sample has approximately 110,000 clones, with around 82% found just once. Germline lookup yields CDR1 SGDLS and CDR2 YYNGEE. This CDR3 contains 15 residues. J lost 3 bases, V lost 2 bases, and 7 bases had no gene match. The chain links TRBV9 to TRBJ2-7; TRBD1 matches at 8 bases. Sequenced here: peripheral blood, sampled on day 0 of AZD1222 vaccination. This sequence was found in an adult in good health. The CDR3, as DNA: TGTGCCAGCAGCGTGCGAACACAGGGGGTCTACGAGCAGTACTTC. It yields the protein CASSVRTQGVYEQYF.